This T cell receptor beta chain emerged from a study of Graves' ophthalmopathy and Graves' hyperthyroidism. This clonotype was detected ten times or more. Amplification of TCR beta CDR3 regions used RNA transcripts. An initial RT-PCR round employing HTBI primers preceded a second-round multiplex PCR. TCRdb re-called the multiplex PCR reads with MiXCR, one entry per CDR3 protein. The data show over 500,000 distinct CDR3 sequences, around a fifth seen once. This CDR3 is built from 15 residues. Unmatched junction bases numbered 4, after V lost 3 bases and J lost 5 bases. The germline CDR1 and CDR2 sequences are SNHLY and FYNNEI.

The specimen was peripheral blood. This receptor was identified in a woman younger than 35 with stable Graves' hyperthyroidism. Some clones in this sample may be carry-over from other donors' samples. The chain employs TRBV2 and TRBJ2-2; 9 nucleotides agree with TRBD1. The CDR3 spells CASSEGTGWTGELFF. CDR3 sequence (DNA): TGTGCCAGCAGTGAGGGGACAGGGTGGACCGGGGAGCTGTTTTTT.